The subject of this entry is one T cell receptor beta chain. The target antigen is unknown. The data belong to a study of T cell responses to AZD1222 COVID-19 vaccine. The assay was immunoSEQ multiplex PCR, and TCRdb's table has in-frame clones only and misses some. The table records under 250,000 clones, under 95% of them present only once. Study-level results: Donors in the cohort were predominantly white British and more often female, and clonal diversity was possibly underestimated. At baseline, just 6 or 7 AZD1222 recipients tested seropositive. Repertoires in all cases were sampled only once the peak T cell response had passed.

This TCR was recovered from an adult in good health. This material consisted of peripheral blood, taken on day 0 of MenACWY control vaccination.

The CDR3 bases are TGTGCCAGTAGTTCCCCCGCAGGGGGAGATGGCTACACCTTC. This translates into CASSSPAGGDGYTF. This rearrangement joins TRBV19 to TRBJ1-2; 7 bases agree with TRBD1. Per the germline V gene, CDR1 is LNHDA and CDR2 is SQIVND (reference sequence). V shed 5 bases, J shed 6 bases, and the junction held 9 bases outside the gene matches. This CDR3 region has 14 residues. Drawing the rest from reference TRBV19 and TRBJ1-2, the complete variable domain is DGGITQSPKYLFRKEGQNVTLSCEQNLNHDAMYWYRQDPGQGLRLIYYSQIVNDFQKGDIAEGYSVSREKKESFPLTVTSAQKNPTAFYLCASSSPAGGDGYTFGSGTRLTVV.